This T cell receptor beta chain came from a study of CD8 T cells in ankylosing spondylitis. Findings of the study overall: Disease-linked clones proved CD8+ and comparatively uncommon in peripheral blood. Ankylosing spondylitis blood seemed to carry a telltale TCR beta motif made of under ten highly homologous variants. Reportedly, significant enrichment of disease-linked clones occurred in matched ankylosing spondylitis synovial fluid.

This CDR3 comprises 16 residues. The trim removed 0 bases at V and 7 bases at J, leaving 8 bases unmatched. Germline CDR1 and CDR2: SGHRS and YFSETQ. In making TCR beta libraries, quantitative 5'-RACE with molecular barcodes was used. TCRdb re-called the 5' RACE reads through MiXCR, storing one row per CDR3 protein. The sample yields some 700,000 distinct CDR3 sequences, 19% seen once. Only a few counts were recorded for this clonotype. Its antigen is currently unknown. V gene TRBV5-1 combines with J gene TRBJ1-5; TRBD1 aligns across 9 bases. Sequencing was performed on blood, either unsorted or a sorted T cell fraction (not recorded which). This clonotype was obtained from a male donor with ankylosing spondylitis. In nucleotides, the CDR3 is TGCGCCAGCAGCTTGGAGCCGGACAGGGGAGGCCAGCCCCAGCATTTT. Its translation is CASSLEPDRGGQPQHF.